The present TCR beta chain was sequenced within a study of T cells after yellow fever vaccination. Notes on the study in general: Reappearance after the booster was seen for most primary-vaccination clones, at 95% to 98% CD4 and 75% to 90% CD8.

V shed 2 bases and J shed 4 bases, with 15 bases lying between them. The germline gives CDR1 SGHTA, CDR2 FQGTGA. The CDR3 sequence is 16 residues long. The sample holds a few counts of this clonotype. What it binds is unknown. MiXCR, run by TCRdb on the 5' RACE reads, gives a single entry per CDR3 protein. The sample carries a few hundred thousand distinct CDR3 sequences, approximately 16% recorded once. This chain joins TRBV7-3 and TRBJ2-1; D is perhaps TRBD2 (7 bases). This TCR came from a man in his late teens or twenties who received the YFV17D yellow fever vaccine. This specimen was PBMCs, taken around 5 days after the first yellow fever vaccination. The CDR3 spells CASSLGGGGQYNEQFF. The CDR3 DNA sequence: TGTGCCAGCAGCTTAGGGGGGGGCGGACAGTACAATGAGCAGTTCTTC.